This TCR beta chain was retrieved from a study of cytomegalovirus exposure and HLA in healthy donors. Study-wide points: Most TCR sequences were rare, but some public TCRs occurred in many donors.

The CDR3 is 16 residues long. The V gene lost 4 bases and the J gene lost 0 bases, with 16 bases spanning the gap. From germline, CDR1 is SEHNR and CDR2 FQNEAQ (reference sequence). The repertoire was sequenced with immunoSEQ multiplex PCR; TCRdb's copy has only in-frame clones and lacks some. The sample contains 190,000 or so clones, around 81% of which appear only once. In its sample, this clone was seen once. Its antigen remains unidentified. Sequenced input: PBMCs. The TCR sequence derives from a woman aged 18-29 years in good health and CMV-seropositive. J is TRBJ2-7 and V is TRBV7-9; D call uncertain. As DNA, the CDR3 is TGTGCCAGCAGCTCGACTCTCCACAAGGACTCCTACGAGCAGTACTTC. This codes for CASSSTLHKDSYEQYF. The whole variable domain, remainder taken from reference TRBV7-9 and TRBJ2-7, is DTGVSQNPRHKITKRGQNVTFRCDPISEHNRLYWYRQTLGQGPEFLTYFQNEAQLEKSRLLSDRFSAERPKGSFSTLEIQRTEQGDSAMYLCASSSTLHKDSYEQYFGPGTRLTVT.